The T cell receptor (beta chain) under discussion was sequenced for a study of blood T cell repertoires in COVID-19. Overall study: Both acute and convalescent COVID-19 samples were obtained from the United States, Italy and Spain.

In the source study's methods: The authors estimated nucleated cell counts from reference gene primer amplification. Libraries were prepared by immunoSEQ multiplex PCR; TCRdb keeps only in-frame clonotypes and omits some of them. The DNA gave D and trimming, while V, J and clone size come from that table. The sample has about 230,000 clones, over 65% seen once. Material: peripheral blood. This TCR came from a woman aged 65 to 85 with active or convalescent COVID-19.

CDR3 sequence reads: CASSYQGELTEAFF. Here the CDR3 DNA reads TGTGCCAGCAGTTACCAGGGCGAACTCACTGAAGCTTTCTTT. The genes are TRBV6-5 and TRBJ1-1; TRBD1 might be the D (5 bases). V gave up 2 bases and J gave up 4 bases, with 11 bases separating them. This CDR3 region has 14 residues. Germline V gene data show CDR1 as MNHEY and CDR2 as SVGAGI.